The clone carrying this T cell receptor (beta chain) was counted many times. The sample belongs to a study of response to subunit inactivated influenza vaccine. Germline V gives CDR1 MNHNS, CDR2 SASEGT. The CDR3 is made up of 15 amino acids. V was clipped by 6 bases and J by 2 bases; unmatched bases: 8. TCRdb itself ran the RT-PCR reads through MiXCR, one entry per CDR3 protein. The sample includes about 800,000 distinct CDR3 sequences, 21% of them seen just once. This TCR was sampled from a man in his forties or fifties who received an inactivated influenza vaccine. The starting material was PBMCs from blood, obtained roughly 5 days after vaccination. The rearrangement links TRBV6-1 to TRBJ2-3, with 7 nucleotides matching TRBD2. The CDR3, as DNA: TGTGCCAGCAGGGCCGGGACTACCTACACAGATACGCAGTATTTT. It encodes CASRAGTTYTDTQYF.